Each of the 2 T cell receptor beta chains below was sequenced from the same sample in a study of blood T cell repertoires in COVID-19. Clones were read by immunoSEQ multiplex PCR, and TCRdb kept only the in-frame ones, dropping some. The sample yields approximately 170,000 clones, approximately 88% seen once. Input material: PBMCs or T cells enriched from blood (not recorded which). The receptors were gathered from a woman in her twenties or thirties who had recovered from COVID-19.

This clone was picked up one time. Its ends do not fully match the called genes, so a read error is possible. The chain has TRBV5-1 and TRBJ1-2, with 8 bases lining up with TRBD1. The length of the CDR3 is 15 residues. Germline CDR1 reads SGHRS; CDR2 reads YFSETQ. CDR3 sequence (DNA): TGCGCCAGCACCTTGACCGGGACAGGAGGAAGAGGCTACACCTTC. It yields the protein CASTLTGTGGRGYTF.

The V and J genes are TRBV5-1 and TRBJ1-4, with TRBD1 matching over 9 bases. V shed 0 bases, J shed 4 bases, and the junction held 7 bases outside the gene matches. The CDR3 covers 17 residues. The germline V gene has CDR1 SGHRS and CDR2 YFSETQ. The CDR3 loop is CASSLGAGQGYNEKLFF. The CDR3 nucleotides are TGCGCCAGCAGCTTGGGCGCGGGACAGGGTTATAATGAAAAACTGTTTTTT.